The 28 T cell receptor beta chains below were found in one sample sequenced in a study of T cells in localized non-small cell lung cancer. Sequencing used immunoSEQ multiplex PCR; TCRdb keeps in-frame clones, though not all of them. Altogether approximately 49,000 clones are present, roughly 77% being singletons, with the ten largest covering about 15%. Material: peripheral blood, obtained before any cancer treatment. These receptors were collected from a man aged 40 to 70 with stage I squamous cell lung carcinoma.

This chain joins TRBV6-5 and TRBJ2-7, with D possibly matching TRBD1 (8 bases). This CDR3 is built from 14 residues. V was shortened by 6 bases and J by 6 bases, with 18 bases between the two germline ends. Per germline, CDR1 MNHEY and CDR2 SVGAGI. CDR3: CASRRGAGGAEQYF. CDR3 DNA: TGTGCCAGCAGACGGGGGGCAGGGGGCGCCGAGCAGTACTTC.

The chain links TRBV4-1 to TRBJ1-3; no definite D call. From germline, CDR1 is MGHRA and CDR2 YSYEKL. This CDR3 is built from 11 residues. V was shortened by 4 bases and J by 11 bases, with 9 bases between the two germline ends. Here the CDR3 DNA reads TGCGCCAGCAGCCGAGCATCGGCCATATATTTT. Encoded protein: CASSRASAIYF.

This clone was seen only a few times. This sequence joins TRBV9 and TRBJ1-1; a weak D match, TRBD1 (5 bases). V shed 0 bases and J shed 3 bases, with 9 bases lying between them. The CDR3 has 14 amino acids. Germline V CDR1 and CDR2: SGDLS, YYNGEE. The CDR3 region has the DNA TGTGCCAGCAGCGTAGCTGACAGCTACACTGAAGCTTTCTTT. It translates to CASSVADSYTEAFF.

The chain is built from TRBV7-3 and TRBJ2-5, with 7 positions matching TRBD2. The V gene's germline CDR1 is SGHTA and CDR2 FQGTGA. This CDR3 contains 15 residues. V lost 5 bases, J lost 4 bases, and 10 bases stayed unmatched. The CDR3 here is CASSLGGVGRETQYF. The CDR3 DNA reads TGTGCCAGCAGCCTGGGGGGGGTCGGAAGAGAGACCCAGTACTTC.

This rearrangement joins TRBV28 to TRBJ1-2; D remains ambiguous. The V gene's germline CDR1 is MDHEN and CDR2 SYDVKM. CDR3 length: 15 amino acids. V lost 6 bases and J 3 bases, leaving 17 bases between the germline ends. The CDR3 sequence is CASSLTRGPHYGYTF. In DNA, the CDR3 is TGTGCCAGCAGCCTCACTCGGGGTCCCCACTATGGCTACACCTTC.

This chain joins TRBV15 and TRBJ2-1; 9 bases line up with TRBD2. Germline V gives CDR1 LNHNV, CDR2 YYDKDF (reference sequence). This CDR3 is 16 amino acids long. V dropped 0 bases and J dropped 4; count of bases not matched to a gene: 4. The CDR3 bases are TGTGCCACCAGCAGAGAGCGGGGGGGCCTTTACAATGAGCAGTTCTTC. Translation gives CATSRERGGLYNEQFF. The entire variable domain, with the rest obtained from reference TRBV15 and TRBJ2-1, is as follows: DAMVIQNPRYQVTQFGKPVTLSCSQTLNHNVMYWYQQKSSQAPKLLFHYYDKDFNNEADTPDNFQSRRPNTSFCFLDIRSPGLGDTAMYLCATSRERGGLYNEQFFGPGTRLTVL.

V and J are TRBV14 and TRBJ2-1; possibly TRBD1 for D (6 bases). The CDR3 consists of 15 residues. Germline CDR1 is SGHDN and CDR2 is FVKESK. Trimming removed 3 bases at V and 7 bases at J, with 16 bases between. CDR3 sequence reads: CASSQVLGATNEQFF. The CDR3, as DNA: TGTGCCAGCAGCCAGGTGTTGGGGGCAACGAATGAGCAGTTCTTC.

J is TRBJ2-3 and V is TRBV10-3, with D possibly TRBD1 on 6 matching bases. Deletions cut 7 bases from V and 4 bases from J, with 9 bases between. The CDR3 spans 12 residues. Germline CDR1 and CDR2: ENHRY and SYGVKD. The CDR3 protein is CAITSGADTQYF. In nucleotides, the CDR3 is TGTGCCATCACGTCAGGGGCAGATACGCAGTATTTT.

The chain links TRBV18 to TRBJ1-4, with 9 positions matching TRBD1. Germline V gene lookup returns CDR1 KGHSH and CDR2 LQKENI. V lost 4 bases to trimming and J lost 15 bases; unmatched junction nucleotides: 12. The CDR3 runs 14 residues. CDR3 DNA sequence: TGTGCCAGCTCACAAAGTAATCCGGGACAGGGTGTGTTTTTT. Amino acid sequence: CASSQSNPGQGVFF.

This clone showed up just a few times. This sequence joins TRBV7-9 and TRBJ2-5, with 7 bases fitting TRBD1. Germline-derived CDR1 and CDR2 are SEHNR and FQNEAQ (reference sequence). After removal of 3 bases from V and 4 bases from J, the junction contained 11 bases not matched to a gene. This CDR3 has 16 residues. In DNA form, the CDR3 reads TGTGCCAGCAGCTTGTTGACCCCGGGACAGAGAGAGACCCAGTACTTC. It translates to CASSLLTPGQRETQYF.

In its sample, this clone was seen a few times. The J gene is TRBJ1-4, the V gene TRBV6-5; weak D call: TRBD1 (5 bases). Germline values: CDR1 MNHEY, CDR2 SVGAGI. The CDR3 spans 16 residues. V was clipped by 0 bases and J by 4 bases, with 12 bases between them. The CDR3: CASSYSPKGNNEKLFF. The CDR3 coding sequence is TGTGCCAGCAGTTACTCCCCAAAGGGGAATAATGAAAAACTGTTTTTT.

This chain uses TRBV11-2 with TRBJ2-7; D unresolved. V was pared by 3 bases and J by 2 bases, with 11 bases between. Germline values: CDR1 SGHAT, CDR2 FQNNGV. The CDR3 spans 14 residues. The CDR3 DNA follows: TGTGCCAGCAGCTTTGGTGAGGAGACCTACGAGCAGTACTTC. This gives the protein CASSFGEETYEQYF.

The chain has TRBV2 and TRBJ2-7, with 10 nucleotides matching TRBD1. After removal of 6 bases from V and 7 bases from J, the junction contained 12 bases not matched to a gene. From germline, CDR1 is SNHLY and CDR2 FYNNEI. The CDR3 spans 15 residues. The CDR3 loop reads CASSSKTGGAREQYF. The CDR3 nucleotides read TGTGCCAGCAGCTCTAAGACAGGGGGCGCGAGGGAGCAGTACTTC.

This CDR3 reads CAWSVGQGNQPQHF. The CDR3 region has the DNA TGTGCCTGGAGTGTAGGGCAGGGTAATCAGCCCCAGCATTTT. The chain uses TRBV30 and TRBJ1-5, with D possibly TRBD1 on 5 matching bases. The V end lost 0 bases, the J end lost 4 bases, and 10 bases lay between the germline ends. Germline assignment: CDR1 GTSNPN and CDR2 SVGIG (reference sequence). The CDR3 extends over 14 amino acids.

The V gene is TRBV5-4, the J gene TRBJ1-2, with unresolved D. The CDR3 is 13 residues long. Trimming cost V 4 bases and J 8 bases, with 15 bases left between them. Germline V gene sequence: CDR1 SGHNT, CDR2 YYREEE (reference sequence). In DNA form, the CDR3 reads TGTGCCAGCAGCACCACGACCGGAGGAGGCTACACCTTC. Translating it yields CASSTTTGGGYTF.

This CDR3 is CASSLGGQQTDTQYF. The CDR3 nucleotides are TGTGCCAGCAGCTTGGGGGGACAGCAAACAGATACGCAGTATTTT. The chain combines TRBV5-8 with TRBJ2-3; 7 nucleotides align to TRBD1. The germline V gene has CDR1 SGHTS and CDR2 YDEGEE. V shed 0 bases, J shed 3 bases, and the junction held 4 bases outside the gene matches. The CDR3 loop spans 15 amino acids.

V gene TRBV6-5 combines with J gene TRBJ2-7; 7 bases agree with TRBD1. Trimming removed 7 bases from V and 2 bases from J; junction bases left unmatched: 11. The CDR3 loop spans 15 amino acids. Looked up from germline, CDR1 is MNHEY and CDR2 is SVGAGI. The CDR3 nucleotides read TGTGCCAGCACCAGACACCGGGACAGTACCTACGAGCAGTACTTC. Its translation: CASTRHRDSTYEQYF.

The chain's CDR3 is CASSPQARGVEKLFF. CDR3 bases: TGTGCCAGCAGCCCCCAAGCGAGGGGTGTTGAAAAACTGTTTTTT. The rearrangement links TRBV9 to TRBJ1-4; D might be TRBD1 (5 bases). Germline V CDR1 and CDR2: SGDLS, YYNGEE. The CDR3 is made up of 15 amino acids. V gave up 4 bases and J gave up 7 bases, with 17 bases separating them. Complete variable domain (other parts from reference TRBV9 and TRBJ1-4): DSGVTQTPKHLITATGQRVTLRCSPRSGDLSVYWYQQSLDQGLQFLIQYYNGEERAKGNILERFSAQQFPDLHSELNLSSLELGDSALYFCASSPQARGVEKLFFGSGTQLSVL.

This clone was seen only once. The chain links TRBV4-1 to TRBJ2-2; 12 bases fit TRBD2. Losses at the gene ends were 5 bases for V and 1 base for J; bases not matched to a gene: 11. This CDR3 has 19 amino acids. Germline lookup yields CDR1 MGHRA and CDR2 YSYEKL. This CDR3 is CASSTPGGLAGRNTGELFF. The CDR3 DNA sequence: TGCGCCAGCAGCACCCCCGGCGGACTAGCGGGGCGGAACACCGGGGAGCTGTTTTTT.

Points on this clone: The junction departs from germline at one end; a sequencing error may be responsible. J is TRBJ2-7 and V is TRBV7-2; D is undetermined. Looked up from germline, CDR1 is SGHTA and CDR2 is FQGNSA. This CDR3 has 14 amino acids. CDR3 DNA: TGTGCCAGCAGCTCGGCTATAGTCTCCCACGAGCAGTACTTC. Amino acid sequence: CASSSAIVSHEQYF.

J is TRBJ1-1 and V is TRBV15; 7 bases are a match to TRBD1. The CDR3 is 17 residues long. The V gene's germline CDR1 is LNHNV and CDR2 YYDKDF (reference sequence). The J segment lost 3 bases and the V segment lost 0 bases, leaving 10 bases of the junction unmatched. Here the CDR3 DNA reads TGTGCCACCAGCAGAGATGTGGGCAGGGGGGTGGACACTGAAGCTTTCTTT. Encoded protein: CATSRDVGRGVDTEAFF.

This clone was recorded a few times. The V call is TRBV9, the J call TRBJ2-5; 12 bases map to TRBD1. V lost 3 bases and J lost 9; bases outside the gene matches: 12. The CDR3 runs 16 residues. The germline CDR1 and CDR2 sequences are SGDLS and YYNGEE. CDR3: CASSAGDRGRDGAQYF. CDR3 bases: TGTGCCAGCAGCGCTGGGGACAGGGGGCGAGATGGGGCCCAGTACTTC.

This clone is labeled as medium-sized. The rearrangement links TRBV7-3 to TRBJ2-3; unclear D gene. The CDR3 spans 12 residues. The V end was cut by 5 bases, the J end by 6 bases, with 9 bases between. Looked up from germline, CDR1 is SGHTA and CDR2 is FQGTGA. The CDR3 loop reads CASSLSSDTQYF. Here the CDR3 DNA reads TGTGCCAGCAGCCTATCTTCCGATACGCAGTATTTT.

CDR3 sequence (DNA): TGTGCCAGCAGCGTAGCGGGGGGTGGCTACACCTTC. Protein product: CASSVAGGGYTF. This sequence joins TRBV9 and TRBJ1-2, with D perhaps matching TRBD1 (5 bases). The V gene's germline CDR1 is SGDLS and CDR2 YYNGEE. V lost 0 bases to trimming and J lost 7 bases, with 7 bases between them. The length of the CDR3 is 12 residues. Supplemented by reference TRBV9 and TRBJ1-2, the full variable domain reads DSGVTQTPKHLITATGQRVTLRCSPRSGDLSVYWYQQSLDQGLQFLIQYYNGEERAKGNILERFSAQQFPDLHSELNLSSLELGDSALYFCASSVAGGGYTFGSGTRLTVV.

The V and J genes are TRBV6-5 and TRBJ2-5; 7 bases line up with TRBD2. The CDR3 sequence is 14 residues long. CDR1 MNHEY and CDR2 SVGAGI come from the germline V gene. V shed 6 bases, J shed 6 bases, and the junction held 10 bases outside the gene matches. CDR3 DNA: TGTGCCAGCAGCCCCCCCGGGGGGAGGAAGACCCAGTACTTC. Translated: CASSPPGGRKTQYF.

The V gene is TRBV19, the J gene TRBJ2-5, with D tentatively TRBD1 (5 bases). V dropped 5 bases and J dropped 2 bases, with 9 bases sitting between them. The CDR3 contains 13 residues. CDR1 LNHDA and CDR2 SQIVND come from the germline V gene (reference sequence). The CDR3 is CASSGRAQETQYF. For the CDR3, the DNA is TGTGCCAGTAGTGGCAGGGCACAAGAGACCCAGTACTTC.

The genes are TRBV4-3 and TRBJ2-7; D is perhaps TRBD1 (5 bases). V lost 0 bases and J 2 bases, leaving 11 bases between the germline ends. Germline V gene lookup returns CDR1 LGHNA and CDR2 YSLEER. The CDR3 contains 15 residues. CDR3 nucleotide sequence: TGCGCCAGCAGCCAAGACGAGACAGAAACCTACGAGCAGTACTTC. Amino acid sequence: CASSQDETETYEQYF.

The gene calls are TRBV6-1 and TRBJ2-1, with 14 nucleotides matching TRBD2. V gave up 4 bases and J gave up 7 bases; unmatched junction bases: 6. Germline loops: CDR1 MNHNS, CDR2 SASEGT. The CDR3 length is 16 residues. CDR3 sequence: CASSVTSGGALNEQFF. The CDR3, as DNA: TGTGCCAGCAGTGTGACTAGCGGGGGGGCCTTAAATGAGCAGTTCTTC.